A selection of T cell receptor beta chains follows, all from one sample in a study of T cells in Graves' hyperthyroidism and ophthalmopathy. In TCRdb, the multiplex PCR reads were re-called with MiXCR into one record per CDR3 protein. The sample consists of around 350,000 distinct CDR3 sequences, about 18% of them appearing once. The sequenced material came from blood. The receptor source for this set is a woman in her 30s with Graves' hyperthyroidism that later progressed to Graves' ophthalmopathy. Both conserved end residues are part of each CDR3. D genes are given only for firm matches. Clone size is given for some rows only: seen once, a few or many times, or a class if the clone is expanded.

J gene: TRBJ1-5
V gene: TRBV25-1
D gene: -
clone size: -
CDR3 protein: CASSASDYNQPQHF
CDR3 DNA: TGTGCCAGCAGTGCATCCGATTACAATCAGCCCCAGCATTTT

J gene: TRBJ2-5
V gene: TRBV20-1
D gene: -
clone size: many
CDR3 protein: CSARGTRGQETQYF
CDR3 DNA: TGCAGTGCTAGAGGAACGAGAGGCCAAGAGACCCAGTACTTC

J gene: TRBJ2-7
V gene: TRBV5-1
D gene: TRBD1
clone size: many
CDR3 protein: CASSSPDRGIYEQYF
CDR3 DNA: TGCGCCAGCAGCTCGCCGGACAGGGGGATTTACGAGCAGTACTTC

J gene: TRBJ1-1
V gene: TRBV28
D gene: -
clone size: many
CDR3 protein: CASRISGNLNTEAFF
CDR3 DNA: TGTGCCAGCAGGATATCGGGGAATTTGAACACTGAAGCTTTCTTT

J gene: TRBJ2-1
V gene: TRBV5-6
D gene: -
clone size: few
CDR3 protein: CASRETGYNEQFF
CDR3 DNA: TGTGCCAGCAGGGAAACAGGGTACAATGAGCAGTTCTTC

J gene: TRBJ2-1
V gene: TRBV4-1
D gene: -
clone size: many
CDR3 protein: CASSQDSDPSSYNEQFF
CDR3 DNA: TGCGCCAGCAGCCAAGATTCGGACCCGAGCTCCTACAATGAGCAGTTCTTC

J gene: TRBJ2-5
V gene: TRBV18
D gene: -
clone size: few
CDR3 protein: CASSPPKNQYQETQYF
CDR3 DNA: TGTGCCAGCTCACCACCGAAAAATCAGTACCAAGAGACCCAGTACTTC

J gene: TRBJ2-1
V gene: TRBV20-1
D gene: TRBD2
clone size: -
CDR3 protein: CSAKGLAGAPRTYNEQFF
CDR3 DNA: TGCAGTGCGAAGGGACTAGCGGGGGCCCCCCGGACCTACAATGAGCAGTTCTTC

J gene: TRBJ1-4
V gene: TRBV12-3/TRBV12-4
D gene: TRBD1
clone size: few
CDR3 protein: CASRNSLYRGVDEKLFF
CDR3 DNA: TGTGCCAGCAGAAATAGCCTCTACAGGGGTGTTGATGAAAAACTGTTTTTT

J gene: TRBJ1-6
V gene: TRBV2
D gene: TRBD1
clone size: many
CDR3 protein: CASRDRDSPLHF
CDR3 DNA: TGTGCCAGCAGGGACAGGGATTCACCCCTCCACTTT

J gene: TRBJ2-5
V gene: TRBV6-1
D gene: -
clone size: few
CDR3 protein: CASKNGGLKTQYF
CDR3 DNA: TGTGCCAGCAAGAATGGGGGGTTGAAGACCCAGTACTTC

J gene: TRBJ2-1
V gene: TRBV4-1
D gene: -
clone size: few
CDR3 protein: CASSQGAGDEQFF
CDR3 DNA: TGCGCCAGCAGCCAAGGTGCGGGTGATGAGCAGTTCTTC

J gene: TRBJ2-5
V gene: TRBV6-1
D gene: -
clone size: many
CDR3 protein: CASSPRTGTHRETQYF
CDR3 DNA: TGTGCCAGCAGTCCTAGAACCGGGACCCACCGAGAGACCCAGTACTTC

J gene: TRBJ2-3
V gene: TRBV19
D gene: TRBD2
clone size: -
CDR3 protein: CASTRSAGRASDTQYF
CDR3 DNA: TGTGCCAGTACTAGAAGTGCCGGGAGGGCTTCAGATACGCAGTATTTT

J gene: TRBJ1-1
V gene: TRBV2
D gene: -
clone size: many
CDR3 protein: CASSGPTGSNTEAFF
CDR3 DNA: TGTGCCAGCAGCGGTCCGACAGGATCGAACACTGAAGCTTTCTTT

J gene: TRBJ2-5
V gene: TRBV14
D gene: -
clone size: -
CDR3 protein: CASSNDRGKTQYF
CDR3 DNA: TGTGCCAGCAGCAATGATAGGGGGAAGACCCAGTACTTC

J gene: TRBJ2-7
V gene: TRBV12-3/TRBV12-4
D gene: -
clone size: many
CDR3 protein: CASSPLIRGAGSYEQYF
CDR3 DNA: TGTGCCAGCAGTCCACTTATAAGGGGGGCAGGTTCCTACGAGCAGTACTTC

J gene: TRBJ1-2
V gene: TRBV28
D gene: -
clone size: many
CDR3 protein: CASSSRQRANYGYTF
CDR3 DNA: TGTGCCAGCAGCTCCCGACAGCGAGCTAACTATGGCTACACCTTC

J gene: TRBJ2-5
V gene: TRBV4-1
D gene: TRBD2
clone size: -
CDR3 protein: CASSQPSGDRETQYF
CDR3 DNA: TGCGCCAGCAGCCAACCTAGCGGGGATCGAGAGACCCAGTACTTC

J gene: TRBJ1-2
V gene: TRBV27
D gene: -
clone size: many
CDR3 protein: CASSLSGGDYYGYTF
CDR3 DNA: TGTGCCAGCAGTTTATCAGGGGGGGATTACTATGGCTACACCTTC

J gene: TRBJ2-1
V gene: TRBV20-1
D gene: TRBD2
clone size: many
CDR3 protein: CSAQHLGREQFF
CDR3 DNA: TGCAGTGCTCAGCACCTCGGGAGGGAGCAGTTCTTC

J gene: TRBJ2-3
V gene: TRBV27
D gene: -
clone size: many
CDR3 protein: CASSLRQLGYTDTQYF
CDR3 DNA: TGTGCCAGCAGTTTAAGGCAGTTGGGTTACACAGATACGCAGTATTTT

J gene: TRBJ2-1
V gene: TRBV18
D gene: -
clone size: -
CDR3 protein: CASSPSAGWNNEQFF
CDR3 DNA: TGTGCCAGCTCACCCTCCGCGGGATGGAACAATGAGCAGTTCTTC

J gene: TRBJ1-1
V gene: TRBV7-9
D gene: -
clone size: -
CDR3 protein: CASSSGGSREASF
CDR3 DNA: TGTGCCAGCAGCTCAGGAGGGTCGCGTGAAGCTTCCTTT

J gene: TRBJ2-1
V gene: TRBV29-1
D gene: -
clone size: many
CDR3 protein: CSVDPAGLSYNEQFF
CDR3 DNA: TGCAGCGTTGATCCTGCGGGCTTATCCTACAATGAGCAGTTCTTC

J gene: TRBJ1-2
V gene: TRBV6-1
D gene: -
clone size: many
CDR3 protein: CASRPQTGHGYTF
CDR3 DNA: TGTGCCAGCAGACCTCAGACAGGCCATGGCTACACCTTC

J gene: TRBJ2-7
V gene: TRBV2
D gene: TRBD2
clone size: many
CDR3 protein: CASRGGGRRPYEQYF
CDR3 DNA: TGTGCCAGCCGGGGCGGCGGGAGGCGACCCTACGAGCAGTACTTC

J gene: TRBJ1-3
V gene: TRBV15
D gene: -
clone size: many
CDR3 protein: CATSRDLGNTIYF
CDR3 DNA: TGTGCCACCAGCAGAGATCTAGGAAACACCATATATTTT

J gene: TRBJ1-2
V gene: TRBV27
D gene: -
clone size: many
CDR3 protein: CASSASNYGYTF
CDR3 DNA: TGTGCCAGCAGCGCCTCGAACTATGGCTACACCTTC

J gene: TRBJ1-4
V gene: TRBV30
D gene: -
clone size: few
CDR3 protein: CAWTTRPGHFVASSNEKLFF
CDR3 DNA: TGTGCCTGGACTACGCGCCCGGGGCACTTCGTCGCGTCGTCTAATGAAAAACTGTTTTTT

J gene: TRBJ2-2
V gene: TRBV28
D gene: -
clone size: few
CDR3 protein: CASIRSNTGELFF
CDR3 DNA: TGTGCCAGCATACGGTCGAACACCGGGGAGCTGTTTTTT

J gene: TRBJ2-6
V gene: TRBV19
D gene: -
clone size: -
CDR3 protein: CASSIGGGTGANVLTF
CDR3 DNA: TGTGCCAGTAGTATAGGTGGAGGGACTGGGGCCAACGTCCTGACTTTC

J gene: TRBJ1-2
V gene: TRBV27
D gene: -
clone size: once
CDR3 protein: CASSPNNGYGYTF
CDR3 DNA: TGTGCCAGCAGTCCAAATAACGGCTATGGCTACACCTTC

J gene: TRBJ2-1
V gene: TRBV2
D gene: -
clone size: -
CDR3 protein: CASTFGLAKDEQFF
CDR3 DNA: TGTGCCAGCACCTTCGGACTCGCCAAGGATGAGCAGTTCTTC

J gene: TRBJ1-1
V gene: TRBV10-3
D gene: -
clone size: many
CDR3 protein: CAISDVGKRTEAFF
CDR3 DNA: TGTGCCATCAGTGATGTGGGGAAGAGGACTGAAGCTTTCTTT

J gene: TRBJ2-7
V gene: TRBV7-9
D gene: TRBD1
clone size: many
CDR3 protein: CASSPDRGIDEQYF
CDR3 DNA: TGTGCCAGCAGCCCCGACAGGGGAATCGACGAGCAGTACTTC

J gene: TRBJ2-7
V gene: TRBV13
D gene: -
clone size: many
CDR3 protein: CASRRRDGDYEQYF
CDR3 DNA: TGTGCCAGCAGACGAAGGGACGGAGACTACGAGCAGTACTTC

J gene: TRBJ1-1
V gene: TRBV28
D gene: -
clone size: many
CDR3 protein: CASSIGGRPATEAFF
CDR3 DNA: TGTGCCAGCAGTATTGGAGGACGTCCTGCCACTGAAGCTTTCTTT

J gene: TRBJ1-6
V gene: TRBV27
D gene: -
clone size: many
CDR3 protein: CASSPVQVFSPLHF
CDR3 DNA: TGTGCCAGCAGTCCGGTTCAGGTTTTTTCACCCCTCCACTTT

J gene: TRBJ2-5
V gene: TRBV6-1
D gene: TRBD1
clone size: many
CDR3 protein: CASSEATGGQETQYF
CDR3 DNA: TGTGCCAGCAGTGAAGCGACAGGGGGCCAAGAGACCCAGTACTTC

J gene: TRBJ2-7
V gene: TRBV4-2
D gene: -
clone size: -
CDR3 protein: CASSQDPTYEQYF
CDR3 DNA: TGTGCCAGCAGCCAAGACCCGACGTACGAGCAGTACTTC

J gene: TRBJ2-7
V gene: TRBV11-2
D gene: -
clone size: many
CDR3 protein: CASSLGGPFVEQYF
CDR3 DNA: TGTGCCAGCAGCTTAGGCGGACCCTTTGTCGAGCAGTACTTC

J gene: TRBJ2-3
V gene: TRBV19
D gene: -
clone size: many
CDR3 protein: CASSAASDGITQYF
CDR3 DNA: TGTGCCAGTAGTGCAGCCTCGGACGGTATTACGCAGTATTTT

J gene: TRBJ1-1
V gene: TRBV20-1
D gene: -
clone size: many
CDR3 protein: CSAREDTEAFF
CDR3 DNA: TGCAGTGCTAGGGAGGACACTGAAGCTTTCTTT

J gene: TRBJ1-4
V gene: TRBV2
D gene: -
clone size: -
CDR3 protein: CASSEAGAANEKLFF
CDR3 DNA: TGTGCCAGCAGTGAAGCGGGGGCCGCAAACGAAAAACTGTTTTTT

J gene: TRBJ2-7
V gene: TRBV28
D gene: TRBD1
clone size: -
CDR3 protein: CASSEDRGVYEQYF
CDR3 DNA: TGTGCCAGCAGTGAGGACAGGGGAGTCTACGAGCAGTACTTC

J gene: TRBJ1-1
V gene: TRBV5-1
D gene: -
clone size: -
CDR3 protein: CASSPRAGFTEAFF
CDR3 DNA: TGCGCCAGCAGCCCCCGGGCGGGTTTCACTGAAGCTTTCTTT

J gene: TRBJ2-5
V gene: TRBV5-1
D gene: TRBD2
clone size: -
CDR3 protein: CASSFGLAGDTETQYF
CDR3 DNA: TGCGCCAGCAGCTTTGGACTAGCGGGAGATACGGAGACCCAGTACTTC

J gene: TRBJ1-1
V gene: TRBV5-6
D gene: -
clone size: -
CDR3 protein: CASSLVGDATEAFF
CDR3 DNA: TGTGCCAGCAGCTTGGTAGGGGACGCGACTGAAGCTTTCTTT

J gene: TRBJ2-7
V gene: TRBV18
D gene: TRBD1
clone size: few
CDR3 protein: CASSPFSPGQGQEQYF
CDR3 DNA: TGTGCCAGCTCACCATTTTCCCCGGGACAGGGTCAAGAGCAGTACTTC

J gene: TRBJ1-2
V gene: TRBV10-3
D gene: -
clone size: many
CDR3 protein: CAISSPSHHGYTF
CDR3 DNA: TGTGCCATCAGTTCCCCCTCACATCATGGCTACACCTTC

J gene: TRBJ1-1
V gene: TRBV4-1
D gene: -
clone size: -
CDR3 protein: CASSQNSLQGRMNTEAFF
CDR3 DNA: TGCGCCAGCAGCCAAAATTCCCTACAAGGACGGATGAACACTGAAGCTTTCTTT

J gene: TRBJ1-1
V gene: TRBV5-1
D gene: -
clone size: -
CDR3 protein: CASSADLGRVNTEAFF
CDR3 DNA: TGCGCCAGCAGCGCTGACCTGGGACGAGTGAACACTGAAGCTTTCTTT

J gene: TRBJ2-3
V gene: TRBV7-9
D gene: TRBD1
clone size: many
CDR3 protein: CASRPFQGVDTQYF
CDR3 DNA: TGTGCCAGCAGACCATTTCAGGGGGTGGATACGCAGTATTTT

J gene: TRBJ1-5
V gene: TRBV28
D gene: -
clone size: many
CDR3 protein: CASSTSGRGQPQHF
CDR3 DNA: TGTGCCAGCAGTACATCAGGGAGAGGTCAGCCCCAGCATTTT